This T cell receptor (beta chain) is from a study of identical twins. General observations from the study: When twins shared out-of-frame alpha sequences, those sequences had excess low generation probability.

The junction had 15 bases not matched to a gene; V was cut back by 10 bases and J by 11 bases. The CDR3 consists of 14 residues. CDR1 is SNHLY and CDR2 is FYNNEI in the germline V gene. For this clonotype: Its matching antigen is unknown.

TCRdb re-analysed the 5' RACE reads in MiXCR, keeping a single row per CDR3 protein. The repertoire holds 1.5 million to 2 million distinct CDR3 sequences, with around 29% as singletons. This clonotype was sampled from a newborn girl in good health. Sequenced: cord blood. V gene TRBV2 combines with J gene TRBJ2-5, with 11 nucleotides matching TRBD2. This CDR3 reads CATTRLAGFNEQYF. The CDR3 nucleotides are TGTGCCACTACGAGACTAGCGGGATTCAATGAGCAGTACTTC.